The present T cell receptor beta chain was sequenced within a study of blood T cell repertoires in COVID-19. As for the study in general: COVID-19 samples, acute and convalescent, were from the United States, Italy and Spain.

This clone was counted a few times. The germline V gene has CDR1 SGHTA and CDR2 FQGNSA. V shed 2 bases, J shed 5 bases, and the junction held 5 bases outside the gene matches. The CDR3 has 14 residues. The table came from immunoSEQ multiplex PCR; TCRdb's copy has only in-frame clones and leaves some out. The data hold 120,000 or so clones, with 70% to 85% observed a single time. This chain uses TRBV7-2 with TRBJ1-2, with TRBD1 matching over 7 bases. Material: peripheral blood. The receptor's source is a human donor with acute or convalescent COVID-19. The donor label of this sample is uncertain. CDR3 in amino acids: CASSLRQGEYGYTF. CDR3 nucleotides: TGTGCCAGCAGCTTAAGGCAGGGGGAGTATGGCTACACCTTC.